This paragraph covers one TCR beta chain sequence. Its antigen is currently unknown. The V gene's germline CDR1 is SQVTM and CDR2 ANQGSEA. Trimming took 0 bases from V and 1 from J, leaving 6 bases between them. CDR3 length: 13 amino acids. This sample is drawn from a study of CD8 T cells in Susac syndrome. CD8+ and CD4+ T cells circulating in blood were sequenced for TCR beta. Purification of the CD8+ and CD4+ T cells relied on negative isolation, and TEMRA cells underwent FACS enrichment. RNA was extracted with the RNeasy kit, and a quantity of 0.5 to 1 ug was reverse transcribed using random hexamers. TCR beta CDR3 was amplified by immunoSEQ multiplex PCR. This amplification extended across 54 Vbeta and 13 Jbeta segments. A single record per CDR3 protein comes from TCRdb applying MiXCR to the immunoSEQ multiplex PCR reads. In the table there are around 280,000 distinct CDR3 sequences, about 90% of which are singletons.

Findings and limits, study-wide: TCR sequencing and HLA analysis covered a relatively small number of individuals.

The TCR was taken from a human donor with multiple sclerosis. The chain is built from TRBV29-1 and TRBJ1-1; D ambiguous. The sequenced sample was CD4+ T cells from PBMCs. Written as DNA, the CDR3 is TGCAGCGTTGAAGAAAGTCAGAACACTGAAGCTTTCTTT. It codes for CSVEESQNTEAFF.